This TCR beta chain was found in a study of blood T cell repertoires in COVID-19. In the authors' methods: Amplified reference gene primers provided the basis for estimating nucleated cell counts. Generated by immunoSEQ multiplex PCR, the TCRdb table keeps only in-frame clones and is missing some. Clonal size and the V and J genes are those of that table, whereas D and trimming came from the DNA. The repertoire includes approximately 310,000 clones, approximately 87% of them detected once, and approximately 8.1% sits in the top ten. Germline values: CDR1 LNHNV, CDR2 YYDKDF (reference sequence). V shed 1 base and J shed 8 bases, with 14 bases lying between them. This CDR3 comprises 14 residues.

This TCR was sampled from a woman aged 45-60 years who had recovered from COVID-19. The chain uses TRBV15 and TRBJ1-2; D is ambiguous. The specimen sequenced was peripheral blood. CDR3 loop: CATSRAKTDGGYTF. The CDR3 coding sequence is TGTGCCACCAGCAGAGCTAAAACAGATGGCGGCTACACCTTC.